This T cell receptor beta chain was obtained from a study of CD8 T cells in Susac syndrome (dated by TCRdb to the late 2010s). For the study in its entirety: Of the Susac syndrome patients who were sequenced, eight were in clinical remission while more than five had clinically active disease. Susac syndrome patients were therapy-naive, on corticosteroids (some also receiving IVIg), or on IVIg alone at blood withdrawal. Whether CD8+ T cell activation and differentiation in Susac syndrome was antigen driven was tested using repertoire sequencing. Broader findings and caveats from the paper: No clonal expansion was detected in the CD4+ T cell repertoire of Susac syndrome patients. The number of individuals in the TCR sequencing and HLA analysis was recognized as being relatively small.

RNA was extracted using the RNeasy kit, and roughly 0.5 to 1 microgram was reverse transcribed with random hexamers. The immunoSEQ multiplex PCR assay, which covers 54 Vbeta and 13 Jbeta segments, was used to amplify TCR beta CDR3 regions. PCR amplification bias was corrected using a synthetic template baseline for primer optimization and computational correction. The original pipeline was this. Reads were annotated to V, D and J genes per IMGT and analyzed with immunoSEQ Analyzer, keeping only productive sequences. To calculate clonality, Shannon entropy was normalized by log2 of the number of productive unique sequences and then subtracted from one. For each patient and control, public and private clones were evaluated within the 100 most prevalent clones. A clone was defined as Susac-specific if it was absent from the healthy and MS cohorts, from roughly 980 published viral clones and from other ImmuneACCESS disease sequences. TCRdb reworked the public reads: Q25 trimming with fastp, MiXCR clone assembly, productive beta chains retained. Rows with one shared CDR3 protein collapse into an entry with the most common genes and DNA. It is TCRdb's table, rather than the study itself, that gives the V and J calls and clone size. This sample gives hundreds of thousands of distinct CDR3 sequences in total; almost 97% of them show up just once. The ten largest clones take up approximately 0.1% of the sample.

Peripheral blood CD8+ and CD4+ T cells from healthy donors, Susac syndrome patients and multiple sclerosis patients were profiled by high-throughput TCR beta sequencing. Susac syndrome patients met recently defined diagnostic criteria for definite or probable disease. Bulk CD8+ and CD4+ T cells were purified by magnetic negative isolation, while CD8+ TEMRA cells were enriched using FACS. Blood was drawn into EDTA tubes, processed within 24 hours, and PBMCs were isolated by density gradient centrifugation. PBMCs intended for TCR sequencing were frozen in liquid nitrogen and were later thawed in a 37 degrees C water bath. The sorted or isolated CD4+, CD8+ and CD8+ TEMRA cells had a purity of 90% or higher. To note about this clonotype: It lacks a known antigen. No base-level quality is on record; no much larger clone is a single base apart.

The sample consisted of CD4+ T cells from PBMCs. This receptor was identified in a human donor with Susac syndrome.

The bases are TGTGCCAGCAGTGTACCCAGCGGGGAGTCCAATGAGCAGTTCTTC. The encoded protein is CASSVPSGESNEQFF. The rearranged chain carries TRBV6-1 and TRBJ2-1, with 7 middle bases fitting TRBD2. The CDR3 starts with the cysteine, ends with the phenylalanine, and has 15 residues. The kept DNA is CDR3 alone, 45 bases in frame from the first base. CDR1 and CDR2, looked up from the germline V gene, are MNHNS and SASEGT. Trimmed from V: 4 bases; trimmed from J: 6 bases; junction bases lacking a gene match: 9.